This TCR beta chain was found in a study of cytomegalovirus exposure and HLA in healthy donors. Study-level background: According to later analysis, the same platform produced the 100 to 150 validation and about 630 first-cohort repertoires.

The data were produced by immunoSEQ multiplex PCR, yet TCRdb's version contains in-frame clones alone and is incomplete. This repertoire shows roughly 120,000 clones, about 91% found once; its top ten account for about 1.8%. Study observations and caveats: In vitro checks showed that a few CMV-associated chains really do target CMV antigens. Cytomegalovirus-associated TCR beta chains were listed, numbering roughly 150.

With respect to this clone: What it binds is not known.

Sequencing used PBMCs. The source of this sequence is a man between 18 and 35 years old in good health and CMV-seronegative.

The CDR3 reads CASSETTSGISTDTQYF. The DNA of the CDR3 is TGTGCCAGCAGTGAAACGACTAGCGGGATATCGACAGATACGCAGTATTTT. The chain links TRBV6-1 to TRBJ2-3; 11 bases fit TRBD2. Germline CDR1 and CDR2: MNHNS and SASEGT. There are 17 residues in the CDR3. Trimming removed 2 bases from V and 3 bases from J; junction bases left unmatched: 7.